This T cell receptor (beta chain) was captured by sequencing in a study of cytomegalovirus exposure and HLA in healthy donors. The approximately 120-subject validation cohort, separate from the approximately 670-subject first cohort, included the donors. This CDR3 is 17 amino acids long. Germline assignment: CDR1 LNHNV and CDR2 YYDKDF (reference sequence). Unmatched junction bases numbered 6, after V lost 1 base and J lost 1 base. Clones were sequenced by immunoSEQ multiplex PCR, and TCRdb holds only the in-frame ones, with some missing. The sample carries more than 250,000 clones, roughly 85% recorded once.

The sequenced material came from PBMCs. The chain links TRBV15 to TRBJ1-5; 8 bases line up with TRBD1. This TCR derives from a young woman in good health and CMV-seronegative. Written as DNA, the CDR3 is TGTGCCACCAGCAGAGGAGATAGGACAGGGAGCAATCAGCCCCAGCATTTT. Its translation is CATSRGDRTGSNQPQHF.